These 27 T cell receptor beta chains were all obtained from the same sample, sequenced in a study of a mutant IDH1 vaccine in newly diagnosed glioma. TCRdb keeps only in-frame clones here, not all; method: immunoSEQ multiplex PCR. Here the sample spans about 60,000 clones, 75% to 90% being singletons. No antigens are known for them. Specified time point: week 23, last vaccination. All doses held 300 ug of mutant IDH1 20-mer peptide, with topical imiquimod. Source: PBMCs, taken from a glioma patient whose treatment included an IDH1 peptide vaccine. The receptor source for this set is a man between 18 and 29 years old with glioma.

The chain employs TRBV4-3 and TRBJ1-1, with D tentatively TRBD1 (5 bases). Germline loops: CDR1 LGHNA, CDR2 YSLEER. The CDR3 has 15 residues. The V end lost 3 bases, the J end lost 2 bases, and 13 bases lay between the germline ends. DNA for the CDR3: TGCGCCAGCAGCCAGTATAGACAGAGTAACACTGAAGCTTTCTTT. Translated: CASSQYRQSNTEAFF.

The chain links TRBV29-1 to TRBJ2-3; perhaps TRBD1 as D (5 bases). Germline CDR1 and CDR2: SQVTM and ANQGSEA. There are 13 residues in the CDR3. V lost 4 bases and J 1 base, leaving 9 bases between the germline ends. In DNA form, the CDR3 reads TGCAGCGTTGCAGGGAAACGCACAGATACGCAGTATTTT. It is translated as CSVAGKRTDTQYF.

This clone was seen only a few times. The J gene is TRBJ1-2, the V gene TRBV30; D gene unclear. Per the germline V gene, CDR1 is GTSNPN and CDR2 is SVGIG (reference sequence). Trimming pared 2 bases from V and 7 bases from J, leaving 8 bases between. This CDR3 has 11 residues. As DNA, the CDR3 is TGTGCCTGGAGTCTGGCCGTTGGCTACACCTTC. Its protein is CAWSLAVGYTF.

This clone came up a few times. The CDR3, as DNA: TGTGCCAGCAGCCATCACGGGGGGGGCTCGAAAGCTTTCTTT. Amino acid sequence: CASSHHGGGSKAFF. This chain joins TRBV6-5 and TRBJ1-1; tentative D call: TRBD1 (6 bases). The V gene lost 6 bases and the J gene lost 9 bases, with 20 bases spanning the gap. CDR1 is MNHEY, CDR2 SVGAGI, per germline. The CDR3 contains 14 residues.

This chain uses TRBV2 with TRBJ1-6; 10 bases match TRBD1. Germline V gene sequence: CDR1 SNHLY, CDR2 FYNNEI. V lost 4 bases, J lost 7 bases, and 7 bases stayed unmatched. The CDR3 consists of 16 residues. The CDR3 DNA reads TGTGCCAGCAGTGTTGACAGGGGGCTGAAGAATTCACCCCTCCACTTT. Translation gives CASSVDRGLKNSPLHF.

The V call is TRBV7-9, the J call TRBJ1-2; 7 nucleotides match TRBD1. Germline values: CDR1 SEHNR, CDR2 FQNEAQ (reference sequence). J lost 1 base, V lost 5 bases, and 16 bases had no gene match. The CDR3 is 18 amino acids. The CDR3 DNA follows: TGTGCCAGCAGCCCCCGGATAGAACAGGGGCTCGTTAACTATGGCTACACCTTC. Its protein is CASSPRIEQGLVNYGYTF.

V is TRBV10-3 and J is TRBJ2-7, with 7 positions matching TRBD1. Looked up from germline, CDR1 is ENHRY and CDR2 is SYGVKD. V gave up 4 bases and J gave up 3 bases; unmatched junction bases: 9. The length of the CDR3 is 15 residues. CDR3 nucleotides: TGTGCCATCAGTGTCCGACAGGGCGGTTTCTACGAGCAGTACTTC. Translation: CAISVRQGGFYEQYF.

This rearrangement joins TRBV7-9 to TRBJ1-1, with D possibly being TRBD1 (5 bases). Germline lookup yields CDR1 SEHNR and CDR2 FQNEAQ (reference sequence). Between the trimmed V and J ends, which lost 5 bases and 0 bases, there was a span of 16 bases. This CDR3 has 16 residues. CDR3 region: CASSPGPHNLNTEAFF. The CDR3 DNA reads TGTGCCAGCAGCCCGGGGCCCCACAATTTGAACACTGAAGCTTTCTTT.

This clone was detected once. The chain uses TRBV6-5 and TRBJ1-1; TRBD1 is a possible D gene (6 bases). CDR3 size: 16 residues. The germline V gene encodes CDR1 MNHEY and CDR2 SVGAGI. With 3 bases removed from V and 5 bases from J, the gap between germline ends came to 19 bases. The CDR3 sequence is CASSYKIGRGQTEAFF. The CDR3 nucleotides read TGTGCCAGCAGTTATAAGATAGGCAGGGGACAAACTGAAGCTTTCTTT.

This clone has more than one count but fewer than ten. The rearrangement uses TRBV7-9 and TRBJ1-4, with D tentatively TRBD1 (6 bases). The V end was cut by 1 base, the J end by 3 bases, with 12 bases between. Germline CDR1 is SEHNR and CDR2 is FQNEAQ (reference sequence). This CDR3 comprises 16 residues. CDR3 residues: CASSLVGTMPNEKLFF. The CDR3 region has the DNA TGTGCCAGCAGCTTAGTCGGGACAATGCCTAATGAAAAACTGTTTTTT.

This clone showed up just a few times. The chain has TRBV10-1 and TRBJ1-5; no clear D gene. Per the germline V gene, CDR1 is WNHNN and CDR2 is SYGVQD (reference sequence). Deletions cut 6 bases from V and 2 bases from J, with 2 bases between. The CDR3 extends over 11 amino acids. CDR3 in amino acids: CASRGNQPQHF. The CDR3, as DNA: TGCGCCAGCAGGGGCAATCAGCCCCAGCATTTT.

CDR3 DNA: TGTGCCAGCAGTTATGGAACAGGGGGAGAAAAACTGTTTTTT. This translates into CASSYGTGGEKLFF. The chain has TRBV6-5 and TRBJ1-4; 8 bases map to TRBD1. The V gene's germline CDR1 is MNHEY and CDR2 SVGAGI. Trimming took 3 bases from V and 8 from J; bases not matched to a gene: 5. CDR3 size: 14 residues.

This clone was seen more than once but under ten times. The J gene is TRBJ2-2, the V gene TRBV10-2; 9 bases align to TRBD1. The germline V gene has CDR1 WSHSY and CDR2 SAAADI. This CDR3 is built from 17 residues. J gave up 2 bases and V 5 bases, and 9 bases lay outside the gene matches. The CDR3 sequence: CASSPETGGGNTGELFF. The CDR3 DNA reads TGCGCCAGCAGTCCAGAAACAGGGGGCGGAAACACCGGGGAGCTGTTTTTT.

The rearrangement links TRBV29-1 to TRBJ2-7; the D call may be TRBD1 or TRBD2 (8 bases each). The germline CDR1 and CDR2 sequences are SQVTM and ANQGSEA. CDR3 length: 17 amino acids. Trimming stripped 5 bases from V and 3 bases from J, with 26 bases between. CDR3 amino acids: CSVHTGGGGGPVYEQYF. The CDR3 nucleotides read TGCAGCGTTCATACAGGGGGTGGCGGGGGGCCAGTCTACGAGCAGTACTTC.

This clone was found a few times. This chain links TRBV7-6 with TRBJ1-1; the D is unclear. V lost 1 base to trimming and J lost 0 bases, with 9 bases between them. Germline CDR1 is SGHVS and CDR2 is FNYEAQ. The CDR3 runs to 15 residues. For the CDR3, the DNA is TGTGCCAGCAGCTTAGAAATCAGGCTGAACACTGAAGCTTTCTTT. Translation: CASSLEIRLNTEAFF. Drawing the rest from reference TRBV7-6 and TRBJ1-1, the complete variable domain is GAGVSQSPRYKVTKRGQDVALRCDPISGHVSLYWYRQALGQGPEFLTYFNYEAQQDKSGLPNDRFSAERPEGSISTLTIQRTEQRDSAMYRCASSLEIRLNTEAFFGQGTRLTVV.

This clone has a handful of counts. The chain couples TRBV5-1 to TRBJ1-1; D is unclear. From germline, CDR1 is SGHRS and CDR2 YFSETQ. The CDR3 is 14 amino acids. The V end was cut by 0 bases, the J end by 7 bases, with 13 bases between. The CDR3 bases are TGCGCCAGCAGCTTGGCCTCCGTAGGGAGTGAAGCTTTCTTT. It specifies CASSLASVGSEAFF.

The rearrangement links TRBV4-3 to TRBJ1-1; D gene unclear. Trimming cost V 0 bases and J 1 base, with 12 bases left between them. This CDR3 comprises 16 residues. Germline loops: CDR1 LGHNA, CDR2 YSLEER. The CDR3 bases are TGCGCCAGCAGCCAAGAATGGGGAGAGAAGAACACTGAAGCTTTCTTT. Translation: CASSQEWGEKNTEAFF.

The chain is built from TRBV19 and TRBJ2-7; D possibly uses TRBD1 or TRBD2 (5 bases each). The CDR3 runs to 15 residues. The germline V and J ends were trimmed by 7 bases and 4 bases, with 20 bases remaining between them. CDR1 and CDR2 (germline): LNHDA, SQIVND (reference sequence). Here the CDR3 reads CASTPRGAPFYEQYF. CDR3 nucleotides: TGTGCCAGTACCCCAAGGGGAGCACCGTTTTACGAGCAGTACTTC.

The chain carries TRBV2 and TRBJ2-3; the D call may be TRBD1 or TRBD2 (7 bases each). The V gene lost 2 bases and the J gene lost 3 bases, with 12 bases spanning the gap. Per germline, CDR1 SNHLY and CDR2 FYNNEI. This CDR3 has 15 residues. The CDR3 nucleotides read TGTGCCAGCAGTGAACAGGGGGGGCGAACAGATACGCAGTATTTT. The encoded protein is CASSEQGGRTDTQYF.

The rearrangement uses TRBV5-1 and TRBJ2-1, with D tentatively TRBD2 (5 bases). V dropped 0 bases and J dropped 0 bases, with 13 bases sitting between them. Germline-derived CDR1 and CDR2 are SGHRS and YFSETQ. CDR3 length equals 17 residues. CDR3 DNA: TGCGCCAGCAGCTTGGAGCTAGCCCTATACTCCTACAATGAGCAGTTCTTC. This codes for CASSLELALYSYNEQFF.

The V call is TRBV7-9, the J call TRBJ1-1, with D perhaps TRBD1 (6 bases). V shed 5 bases and J shed 4 bases, with 14 bases lying between them. There are 14 residues in the CDR3. CDR1 and CDR2 (germline): SEHNR, FQNEAQ (reference sequence). CDR3 DNA sequence: TGTGCCAGCAGCCCACCACAGGGCGGCACTGAAGCTTTCTTT. It translates to CASSPPQGGTEAFF. Combining the CDR3 with reference TRBV7-9 and TRBJ1-1 gives the whole variable domain DTGVSQNPRHKITKRGQNVTFRCDPISEHNRLYWYRQTLGQGPEFLTYFQNEAQLEKSRLLSDRFSAERPKGSFSTLEIQRTEQGDSAMYLCASSPPQGGTEAFFGQGTRLTVV.

This clone appeared once. The V and J genes are TRBV28 and TRBJ2-7; D assignment may be TRBD1 or TRBD2 (5 bases each). Germline CDR1 MDHEN, CDR2 SYDVKM. The CDR3 contains 13 residues. V lost 7 bases, J lost 4 bases, and 14 bases lay in between. CDR3 protein: CASTPGAEYEQYF. DNA of the CDR3: TGTGCCAGCACCCCCGGGGCAGAATACGAGCAGTACTTC.

V is TRBV7-2 and J is TRBJ2-6; D call uncertain. The germline V gene encodes CDR1 SGHTA and CDR2 FQGNSA. CDR3 length: 15 amino acids. V lost 4 bases and J 0 bases, leaving 7 bases between the germline ends. The CDR3 sequence is CASSSRSSGANVLTF. As DNA, the CDR3 is TGTGCCAGCAGCTCCCGGAGCTCTGGGGCCAACGTCCTGACTTTC.

The J gene is TRBJ2-7, the V gene TRBV30; D might be TRBD1 (5 bases). Germline lookup yields CDR1 GTSNPN and CDR2 SVGIG (reference sequence). This CDR3 spans 13 amino acids. Trimming removed 3 bases at V and 4 bases at J, with 13 bases between. The CDR3 nucleotides are TGTGCCTGGAGCACAAGGGGTTTATACGAGCAGTACTTC. Protein sequence: CAWSTRGLYEQYF.

The J gene is TRBJ2-3, the V gene TRBV19, with unresolved D. V was trimmed by 3 bases and J by 4 bases, leaving 14 bases between them. CDR3 length equals 15 residues. Per germline, CDR1 LNHDA and CDR2 SQIVND (reference sequence). The CDR3 nucleotides read TGTGCCAGTAGTATCGTATGGCGGTTGTCAGATACGCAGTATTTT. It translates to CASSIVWRLSDTQYF.

The chain recombines TRBV13 with TRBJ1-1, with D unresolved. V shed 2 bases and J shed 8 bases, with 9 bases lying between them. The CDR3 is made up of 12 amino acids. Germline V gives CDR1 PRHDT, CDR2 FYEKMQ (reference sequence). CDR3 loop: CASSLSQREAFF. The CDR3 DNA reads TGTGCCAGCAGCTTAAGCCAAAGGGAAGCTTTCTTT. Supplemented by reference TRBV13 and TRBJ1-1, the full variable domain reads AAGVIQSPRHLIKEKRETATLKCYPIPRHDTVYWYQQGPGQDPQFLISFYEKMQSDKGSIPDRFSAQQFSDYHSELNMSSLELGDSALYFCASSLSQREAFFGQGTRLTVV.

The V gene is TRBV12-2, the J gene TRBJ2-3; TRBD2 is the table's D call and was not checked against the DNA. TRBV12-2 is tagged as a pseudogene. The CDR3 totals 16 residues. The CDR3 protein is CASRFTASGGDNTQYF. The CDR3 nucleotides read TGTGCAAGTCGCTTTACGGCTAGCGGGGGGGATAATACGCAGTATTTT.